This T cell receptor beta chain was documented in a study of T cells after yellow fever vaccination. Background on the study: SMART-Seq v4 Ultra Low Input prepared the low-cell-number fractions. Points from the study as a whole: High-abundance clonotypes from the bulk population could contaminate FACS-sorted repertoires. It was the secondary response that reached its peak faster, day 5 versus 15, but it was weaker.

The CDR3 spans 14 residues. Germline assignment: CDR1 SGHDT and CDR2 YYEEEE. V lost 4 bases, J lost 1 base, and 11 bases lay in between. This clonotype was detected many times. Its antigen is unidentified. Generation of TCR cDNA used 5'RACE template switching (which added a universal primer site and UMIs). TCRdb independently ran MiXCR on the 5' RACE reads; one entry per CDR3 protein. Of 200,000 to 300,000 distinct CDR3 sequences listed, 13% are singletons. The sample here was CD4+ T cells sorted from PBMCs, taken 45 days after the yellow fever booster vaccination. The sequence derives from a young man who received the YFV17D yellow fever vaccine. The chain recombines TRBV5-6 with TRBJ1-1; D not resolved. The DNA of the CDR3 is TGTGCCAGCAGCCGAAGGGAGGCGAACACTGAAGCTTTCTTT. The encoded protein is CASSRREANTEAFF.